These 5 T cell receptor beta chains came from one sample sequenced in a study of T-cell reconstitution after alpha-beta-depleted transplantation in children. TCRbeta library preparation incorporated unique molecular identifiers. From the PCR reads, TCRdb called clonotypes with MiXCR, one entry per CDR3 protein. The table has about 150,000 distinct CDR3 sequences, around 8.5% seen once. This sample comprised PBMCs, mostly from graft donor cells, obtained 180 days after TCRalphabeta/CD19-depleted stem cell transplant. The source of these receptors is a female patient between 2 and 15 years old who had a stem cell transplant for congenital amegakaryocytic thrombocytopenia, so the T cells may come from the graft donor.

The chain recombines TRBV20-1 with TRBJ2-1; 11 nucleotides line up with TRBD2. The CDR3 covers 15 residues. V shed 0 bases, J shed 4 bases, and the junction held 2 bases outside the gene matches. Germline-derived CDR1 and CDR2 are DFQATT and SNEGSKA (reference sequence). DNA for the CDR3: TGCAGTGCTAGAGATATAGCGGGAGGGTACAATGAGCAGTTCTTC. Protein: CSARDIAGGYNEQFF.

This clonotype was counted ten times or more. The genes are TRBV3-1 and TRBJ1-6; possible D gene TRBD1, 6 bases. The CDR3 extends over 17 amino acids. The V end lost 3 bases, the J end lost 7 bases, and 19 bases lay between the germline ends. The V gene's germline CDR1 is LGHDT and CDR2 YNNKEL (reference sequence). The CDR3 sequence: CASSHEGVGIGNSPLHF. DNA for the CDR3: TGTGCCAGCAGCCATGAGGGGGTTGGGATCGGGAATTCACCCCTCCACTTT.

Note on this clonotype: Possible read error: a much larger clone is one base away. The V and J genes are TRBV20-1 and TRBJ2-7; D gene unclear. The germline CDR1 and CDR2 sequences are DFQATT and SNEGSKA (reference sequence). This CDR3 has 13 amino acids. The CDR3 nucleotides are TGCAGTGCCAGAGTTGGGTCCAACTACGAGCAGTACTTC. This encodes CSARVGSNYEQYF.

The rearrangement uses TRBV19 and TRBJ1-1; D unclear. Trimming removed 3 bases from V and 7 bases from J, with 9 bases in between. CDR1 LNHDA and CDR2 SQIVND come from the germline V gene (reference sequence). CDR3 length: 12 amino acids. The CDR3 here is CASSIGSFEAFF. Written as DNA, the CDR3 is TGTGCCAGTAGTATTGGATCGTTTGAAGCTTTCTTT.

The chain uses TRBV6-4 and TRBJ2-1; tentative D call: TRBD1 (5 bases). V gave up 9 bases and J gave up 0 bases, with 9 bases separating them. Germline lookup yields CDR1 MRHNA and CDR2 SNTAGT. The CDR3 length is 13 residues. The DNA for the CDR3 is TGTGCCAGTCAACAGGTCTCCTACAATGAGCAGTTCTTC. Residues: CASQQVSYNEQFF.